Listed below are T cell receptor beta chains from one sample, sequenced in a study of T cell changes during pregnancy in multiple sclerosis. The data were produced by immunoSEQ multiplex PCR, yet TCRdb's version contains in-frame clones alone and is incomplete. The sample comprises about 35,000 clones, approximately 90% of which are singletons, and 0.7% to 0.8% rests with the top ten. Sequenced here: CD4+ T cells from peripheral blood mononuclear cells, sampled after pregnancy. These receptors were obtained from a female donor in good health, enrolled as a control in a pregnancy study. CDR3s include the opening cysteine and the closing phenylalanine or tryptophan. Each record gives: clone size, D gene, V gene, J gene, CDR3 DNA, CDR3 protein. D genes are given only for firm matches. Some rows mark clone size as missing; the rest say once, few, many or name a class of expanded clone.

size: -; D: -; V: TRBV30; J: TRBJ2-7; DNA: TGTGCCTGGAGTGTACGAGGAGAACAGGCGCAGTACTTC; CDR3: CAWSVRGEQAQYF
size: few; D: -; V: TRBV4-1; J: TRBJ1-1; DNA: TGCGCCAGCAGGTCGGCAGGGAAAGCGATGAACACTGAAGCTTTCTTT; CDR3: CASRSAGKAMNTEAFF
size: -; D: -; V: TRBV1; J: TRBJ2-2; DNA: TGCACCAGCAGCCTACCTGAGGGCGGGGGATACACCGGGGAGCTGTTTTTT; CDR3: CTSSLPEGGGYTGELFF
size: -; D: TRBD2; V: TRBV10-2; J: TRBJ2-7; DNA: TGCGCCAGCAGTGAGCTCCCTCGGCCTAGCGGGGTATACGAGCAGTACTTC; CDR3: CASSELPRPSGVYEQYF
size: -; D: -; V: TRBV2; J: TRBJ1-1; DNA: TGTGCCAGCACACTAATCGGGAACACTGAAGCTTTCTTT; CDR3: CASTLIGNTEAFF
size: once; D: -; V: TRBV6-1; J: TRBJ1-5; DNA: TGTGCCAGCAGTGATTTGGCGACACTCACCCGCAATCAGCCCCAGCATTTT; CDR3: CASSDLATLTRNQPQHF
size: -; D: TRBD2; V: TRBV5-6; J: TRBJ2-1; DNA: TGTGCCAGCAGCCGCTGGCTAGCGGGGGGGCCAAATGGTGAGCAGTTCTTC; CDR3: CASSRWLAGGPNGEQFF
size: -; D: TRBD1; V: TRBV5-1; J: TRBJ2-3; DNA: TGCGCCAGCAGCTTGGAGCCCCAGGGGGCGGTTTCCACAGATACGCAGTATTTT; CDR3: CASSLEPQGAVSTDTQYF
size: -; D: TRBD1; V: TRBV7-2; J: TRBJ1-1; DNA: TGTGCCAGCAGCCGGGACAGAGGGGCTTTCTTT; CDR3: CASSRDRGAFF
size: -; D: -; V: TRBV6-5; J: TRBJ1-2; DNA: TGTGCCACAGGGAGGGCGGCCACATCGGGGGGCTACACCTTC; CDR3: CATGRAATSGGYTF
size: -; D: TRBD2; V: TRBV9; J: TRBJ2-2; DNA: TGTGCCAGCCGGGCACTAGCGGGGACCGGGGAGCTGTTTTTT; CDR3: CASRALAGTGELFF
size: -; D: TRBD1; V: TRBV10-3; J: TRBJ2-3; DNA: TGTGCCATCAGTGGAGGGGGCGCGGGCACAGATACGCAGTATTTT; CDR3: CAISGGGAGTDTQYF
size: -; D: TRBD1; V: TRBV5-1; J: TRBJ2-3; DNA: TGCGCCAGCAGGCCAGGGGGCGCAGATACGCAGTATTTT; CDR3: CASRPGGADTQYF
size: -; D: -; V: TRBV19; J: TRBJ1-2; DNA: TGTGCCAGTAGGCCGGGGGGGAAAGAAGGATATGGCTACACCTTC; CDR3: CASRPGGKEGYGYTF
size: -; D: TRBD1; V: TRBV27; J: TRBJ2-1; DNA: TGTGCCTACGTGACAGGGAGCTCCTACAATGAGCAGTTCTTC; CDR3: CAYVTGSSYNEQFF
size: -; D: -; V: TRBV10-3; J: TRBJ1-1; DNA: TGTGCCTCCTCGGGGGGTACTGAAGCTTTCTTT; CDR3: CASSGGTEAFF
size: -; D: TRBD1; V: TRBV14; J: TRBJ2-1; DNA: TGTGCCAGCAGCCAAGGACAGGGCTATGAGCAGTTCTTC; CDR3: CASSQGQGYEQFF
size: -; D: -; V: TRBV18; J: TRBJ1-5; DNA: TGTGCCAGCTCACCCTTCACTGGCAATCAGCCCCAGCATTTT; CDR3: CASSPFTGNQPQHF
size: -; D: -; V: TRBV27; J: TRBJ2-2; DNA: TGTGCCAGCAGTTTGTGGGGGGGGGCCCCCGGGGAGCTGTTTTTT; CDR3: CASSLWGGAPGELFF
size: -; D: TRBD1; V: TRBV5-4; J: TRBJ2-7; DNA: TGTGCCAGCAGCTTGGCCTCGGACAGGGCATATCCCTACGAGCAGTACTTC; CDR3: CASSLASDRAYPYEQYF
size: -; D: -; V: TRBV5-6; J: TRBJ1-2; DNA: TGTGCCAGCAGCATCATTGGCTTTCGCGGCTATGGCTACACCTTC; CDR3: CASSIIGFRGYGYTF
size: -; D: -; V: TRBV9; J: TRBJ2-1; DNA: TGTGCCAGCAGCGTATCTCTCCGGGAGCCTCTTGGTGAGCAGTTCTTC; CDR3: CASSVSLREPLGEQFF
size: -; D: -; V: TRBV5-6; J: TRBJ1-2; DNA: TGTGCCAGCAGCTTGGACAGTTCCTATGGCTACACCTTC; CDR3: CASSLDSSYGYTF
size: once; D: -; V: TRBV28; J: TRBJ2-1; DNA: TGTGCCAGCAGCGACTGGTACAATGAGCAGTTCTTC; CDR3: CASSDWYNEQFF
size: -; D: -; V: TRBV7-9; J: TRBJ1-6; DNA: TGTGCCAGCAGCTTAGTGCCGGGGGGCGCAAATTCACCCCTCCACTTT; CDR3: CASSLVPGGANSPLHF
size: -; D: -; V: TRBV5-6; J: TRBJ1-3; DNA: TGTGCCAGCAGCTTACGAGGTCCTGGAAACACCATATATTTT; CDR3: CASSLRGPGNTIYF
size: -; D: TRBD2; V: TRBV5-4; J: TRBJ2-7; DNA: TGTGCCAGCAGCCTCGGACTAGCGGGGGGCTCCTACGAGCAGTACTTC; CDR3: CASSLGLAGGSYEQYF
size: -; D: -; V: TRBV12-5; J: TRBJ1-5; DNA: TGTGCTAGCTCCCCAGGCCGCAATCAGCCCCAGCATTTT; CDR3: CASSPGRNQPQHF
size: -; D: -; V: TRBV19; J: TRBJ1-1; DNA: TGTGCCAGTAGTATATGGGGAGGCACTGAAGCTTTCTTT; CDR3: CASSIWGGTEAFF
size: -; D: -; V: TRBV29-1; J: TRBJ2-5; DNA: TGCAGCGTCAGGGTCTCACAAGAGACCCAGTACTTC; CDR3: CSVRVSQETQYF
size: -; D: TRBD2; V: TRBV6-5; J: TRBJ2-3; DNA: TGTGCCAGCACTAGCGGGGGGCCCAATACGCAGTATTTT; CDR3: CASTSGGPNTQYF
size: -; D: TRBD1; V: TRBV2; J: TRBJ2-2; DNA: TGTGCCAGCAGTGCGGGGACAGTGAGCGCCGGGGAGCTGTTTTTT; CDR3: CASSAGTVSAGELFF
size: -; D: -; V: TRBV19; J: TRBJ1-1; DNA: TGTGCCAGTACCCCGACAGTAACGAACACTGAAGCTTTCTTT; CDR3: CASTPTVTNTEAFF
size: -; D: TRBD1; V: TRBV28; J: TRBJ2-5; DNA: TGTGCCAGCGCCTACCCGACAGGGAGAGGGGAGACCCAGTACTTC; CDR3: CASAYPTGRGETQYF
size: -; D: TRBD2; V: TRBV19; J: TRBJ2-3; DNA: TGTGCCAGTAGTATGTTAGCGGGCCGCACAGATACGCAGTATTTT; CDR3: CASSMLAGRTDTQYF
size: -; D: -; V: TRBV27; J: TRBJ2-7; DNA: TGTGCCAGCAGTTCGACAGGAGGCTACGAGCAGTACTTC; CDR3: CASSSTGGYEQYF
size: -; D: -; V: TRBV4-2; J: TRBJ2-5; DNA: TGTGCCAGCAGCCAAGCGACGGGTTCGGACTTCCAAGAGACCCAGTACTTC; CDR3: CASSQATGSDFQETQYF
size: -; D: -; V: TRBV28; J: TRBJ1-3; DNA: TGTGCCAGCAAGTTAGACTGGTTATCTGGAAACACCATATATTTT; CDR3: CASKLDWLSGNTIYF
size: -; D: -; V: TRBV30; J: TRBJ1-1; DNA: TGTGCCTGGAGTGTACGGGGGGCAAGGGCTTTCTTT; CDR3: CAWSVRGARAFF